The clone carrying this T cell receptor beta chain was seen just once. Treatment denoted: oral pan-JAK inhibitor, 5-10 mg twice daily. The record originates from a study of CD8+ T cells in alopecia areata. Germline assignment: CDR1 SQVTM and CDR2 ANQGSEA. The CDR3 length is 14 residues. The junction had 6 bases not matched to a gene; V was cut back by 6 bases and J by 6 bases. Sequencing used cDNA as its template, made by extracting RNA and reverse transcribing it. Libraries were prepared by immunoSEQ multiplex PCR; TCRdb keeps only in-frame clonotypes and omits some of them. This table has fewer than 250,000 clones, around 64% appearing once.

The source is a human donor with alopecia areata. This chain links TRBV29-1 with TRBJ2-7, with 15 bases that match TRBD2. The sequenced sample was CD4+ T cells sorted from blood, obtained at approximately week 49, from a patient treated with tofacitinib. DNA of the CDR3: TGCAGCGTCGTGGGACTAGCGGGGGGATTCGAGCAGTACTTC. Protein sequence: CSVVGLAGGFEQYF.